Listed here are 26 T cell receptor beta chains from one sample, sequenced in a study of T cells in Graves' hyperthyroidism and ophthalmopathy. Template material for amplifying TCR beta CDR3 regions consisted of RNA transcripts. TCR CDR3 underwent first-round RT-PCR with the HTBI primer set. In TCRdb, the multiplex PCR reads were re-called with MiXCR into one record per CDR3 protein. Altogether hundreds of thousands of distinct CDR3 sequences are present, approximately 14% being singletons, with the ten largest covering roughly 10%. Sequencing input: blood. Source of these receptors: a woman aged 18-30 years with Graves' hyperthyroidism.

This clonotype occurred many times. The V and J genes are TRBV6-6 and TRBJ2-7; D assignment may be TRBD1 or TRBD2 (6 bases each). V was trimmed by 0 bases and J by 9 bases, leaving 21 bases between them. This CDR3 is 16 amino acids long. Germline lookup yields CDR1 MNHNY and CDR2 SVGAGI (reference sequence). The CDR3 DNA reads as TGTGCCAGCAGTTACTCACAGGAACGCACCGGGGGCAGGCAGTACTTC. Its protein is CASSYSQERTGGRQYF.

The CDR3 spells CASSELARADTQYF. CDR3 DNA sequence: TGTGCCAGCAGCGAACTAGCGAGGGCAGATACGCAGTATTTT. The V and J genes are TRBV9 and TRBJ2-3; 7 bases fit TRBD2. Germline assignment: CDR1 SGDLS and CDR2 YYNGEE. The CDR3 is 14 residues long. The J segment lost 4 bases and the V segment lost 3 bases, leaving 5 bases of the junction unmatched.

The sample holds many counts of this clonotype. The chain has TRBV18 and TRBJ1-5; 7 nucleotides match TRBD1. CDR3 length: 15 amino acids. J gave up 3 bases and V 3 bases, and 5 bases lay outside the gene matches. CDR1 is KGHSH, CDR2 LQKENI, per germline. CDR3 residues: CASSPDRAANQPQHF. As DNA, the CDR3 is TGTGCCAGCTCACCCGACAGGGCGGCCAATCAGCCCCAGCATTTT. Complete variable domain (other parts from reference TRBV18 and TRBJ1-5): NAGVMQNPRHLVRRRGQEARLRCSPMKGHSHVYWYRQLPEEGLKFMVYLQKENIIDESGMPKERFSAEFPKEGPSILRIQQVVRGDSAAYFCASSPDRAANQPQHFGDGTRLSIL.

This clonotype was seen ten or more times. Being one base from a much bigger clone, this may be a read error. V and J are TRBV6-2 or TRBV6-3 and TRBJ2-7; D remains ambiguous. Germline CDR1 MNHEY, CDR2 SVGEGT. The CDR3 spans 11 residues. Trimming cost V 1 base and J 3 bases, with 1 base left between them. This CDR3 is CASSYFYEQYF. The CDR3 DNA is TGTGCCAGCAGTTACTTCTACGAGCAGTACTTC.

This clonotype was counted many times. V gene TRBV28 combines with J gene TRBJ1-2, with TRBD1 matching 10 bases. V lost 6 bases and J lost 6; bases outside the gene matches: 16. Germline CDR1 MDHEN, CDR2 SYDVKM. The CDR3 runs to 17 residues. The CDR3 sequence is CASRSDRGRVGSHGYTF. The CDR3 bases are TGTGCCAGCAGAAGCGACAGGGGGCGCGTCGGTAGCCATGGCTACACCTTC.

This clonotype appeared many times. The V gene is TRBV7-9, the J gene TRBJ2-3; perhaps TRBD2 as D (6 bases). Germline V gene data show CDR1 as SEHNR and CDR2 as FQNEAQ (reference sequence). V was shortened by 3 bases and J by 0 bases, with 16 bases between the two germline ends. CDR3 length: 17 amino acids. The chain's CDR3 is CASSFGGAIPSTDTQYF. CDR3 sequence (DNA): TGTGCCAGCAGCTTTGGAGGGGCAATCCCTAGCACAGATACGCAGTATTTT.

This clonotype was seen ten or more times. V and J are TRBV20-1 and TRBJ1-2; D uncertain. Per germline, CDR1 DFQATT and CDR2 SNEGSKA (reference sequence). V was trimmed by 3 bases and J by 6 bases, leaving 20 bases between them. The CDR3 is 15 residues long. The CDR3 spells CSASGVGTLPNGYTF. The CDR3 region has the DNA TGCAGTGCTAGTGGGGTGGGTACCCTCCCTAATGGCTACACCTTC.

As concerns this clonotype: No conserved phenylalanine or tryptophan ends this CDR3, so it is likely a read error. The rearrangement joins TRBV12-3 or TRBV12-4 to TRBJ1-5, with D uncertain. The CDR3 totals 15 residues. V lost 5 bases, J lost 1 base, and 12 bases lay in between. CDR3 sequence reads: CASSKIGESNQPQHS. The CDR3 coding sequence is TGTGCCAGCAGTAAAATCGGGGAGAGCAATCAGCCCCAGCATTCT.

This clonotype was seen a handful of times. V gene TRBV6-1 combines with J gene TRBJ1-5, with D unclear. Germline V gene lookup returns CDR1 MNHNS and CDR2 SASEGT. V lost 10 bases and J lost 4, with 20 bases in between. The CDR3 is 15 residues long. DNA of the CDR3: TGTGCCATTCCGGCCCCTTCCAGGTTGAATCAGCCCCAGCATTTT. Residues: CAIPAPSRLNQPQHF.

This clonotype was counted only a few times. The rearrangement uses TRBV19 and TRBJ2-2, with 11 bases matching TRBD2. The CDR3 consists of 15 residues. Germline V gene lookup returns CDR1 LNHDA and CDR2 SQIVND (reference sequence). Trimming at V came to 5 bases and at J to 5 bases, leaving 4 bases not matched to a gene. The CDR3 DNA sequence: TGTGCCAGTAGTCATCGGACTAGCGGGACCGGGGAGCTGTTTTTT. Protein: CASSHRTSGTGELFF.

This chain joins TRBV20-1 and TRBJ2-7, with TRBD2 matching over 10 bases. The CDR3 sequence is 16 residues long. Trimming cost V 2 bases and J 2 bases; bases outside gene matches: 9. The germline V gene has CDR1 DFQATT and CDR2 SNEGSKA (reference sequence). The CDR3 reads CSARPRTSGSAYEQYF. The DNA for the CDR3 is TGCAGTGCTAGACCTAGGACTAGCGGTTCAGCCTACGAGCAGTACTTC.

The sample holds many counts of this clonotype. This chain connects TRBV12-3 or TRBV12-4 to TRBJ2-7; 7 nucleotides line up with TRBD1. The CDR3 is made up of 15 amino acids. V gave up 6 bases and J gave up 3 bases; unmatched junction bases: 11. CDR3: CASSPGTATLYEQYF. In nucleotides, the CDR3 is TGTGCCAGCAGCCCAGGGACAGCAACTCTCTACGAGCAGTACTTC.

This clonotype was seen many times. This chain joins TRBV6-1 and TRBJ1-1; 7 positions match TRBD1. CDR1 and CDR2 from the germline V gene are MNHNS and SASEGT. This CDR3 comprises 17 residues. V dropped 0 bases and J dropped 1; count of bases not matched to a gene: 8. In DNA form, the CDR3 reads TGTGCCAGCAGTGAAGCGAGCCTGGGGACAGCGAACACTGAAGCTTTCTTT. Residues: CASSEASLGTANTEAFF.

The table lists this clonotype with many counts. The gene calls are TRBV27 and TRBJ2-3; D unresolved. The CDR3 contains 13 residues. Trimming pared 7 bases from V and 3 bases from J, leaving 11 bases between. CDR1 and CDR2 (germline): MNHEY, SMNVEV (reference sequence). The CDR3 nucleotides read TGTGCCAGCAACACTCTGGGGACAGATACGCAGTATTTT. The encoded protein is CASNTLGTDTQYF.

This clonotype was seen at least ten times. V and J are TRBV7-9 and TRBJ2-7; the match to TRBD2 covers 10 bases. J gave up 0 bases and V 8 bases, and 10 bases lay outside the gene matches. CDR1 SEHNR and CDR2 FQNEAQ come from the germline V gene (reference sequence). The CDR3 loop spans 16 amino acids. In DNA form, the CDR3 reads TGTGCCAGCCGACGACCCGGGACTAGCGCCTCCTACGAGCAGTACTTC. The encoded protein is CASRRPGTSASYEQYF. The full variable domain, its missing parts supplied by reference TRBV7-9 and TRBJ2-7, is DTGVSQNPRHKITKRGQNVTFRCDPISEHNRLYWYRQTLGQGPEFLTYFQNEAQLEKSRLLSDRFSAERPKGSFSTLEIQRTEQGDSAMYLCASRRPGTSASYEQYFGPGTRLTVT.

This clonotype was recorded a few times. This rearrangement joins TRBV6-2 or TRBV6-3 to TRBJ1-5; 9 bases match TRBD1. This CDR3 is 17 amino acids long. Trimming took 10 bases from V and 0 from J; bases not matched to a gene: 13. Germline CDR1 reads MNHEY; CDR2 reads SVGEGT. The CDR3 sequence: CATQGQGLYYSNQPQHF. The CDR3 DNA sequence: TGTGCCACCCAGGGACAGGGATTATATTATAGCAATCAGCCCCAGCATTTT.

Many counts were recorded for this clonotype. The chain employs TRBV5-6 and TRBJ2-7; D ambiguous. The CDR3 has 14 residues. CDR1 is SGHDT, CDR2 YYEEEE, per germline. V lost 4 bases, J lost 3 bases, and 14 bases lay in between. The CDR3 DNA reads TGTGCCAGCAGCCCCACTGAATCGGGCTACGAGCAGTACTTC. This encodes CASSPTESGYEQYF.

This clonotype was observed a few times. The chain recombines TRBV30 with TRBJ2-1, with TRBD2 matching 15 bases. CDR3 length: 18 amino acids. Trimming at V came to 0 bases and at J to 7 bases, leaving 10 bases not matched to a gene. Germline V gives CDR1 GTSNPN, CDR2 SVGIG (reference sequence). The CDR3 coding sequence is TGTGCCTGGAGTGTGATGCTGGGGACTAGCGGGAGGAAAAATGAGCAGTTCTTC. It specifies CAWSVMLGTSGRKNEQFF.

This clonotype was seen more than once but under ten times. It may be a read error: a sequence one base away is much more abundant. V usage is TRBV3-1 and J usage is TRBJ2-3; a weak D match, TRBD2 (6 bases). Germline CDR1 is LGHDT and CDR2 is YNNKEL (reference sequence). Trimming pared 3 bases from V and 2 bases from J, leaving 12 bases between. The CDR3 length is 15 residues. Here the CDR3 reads CASSHPRGTTDTQYF. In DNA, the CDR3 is TGTGCCAGCAGCCACCCTCGGGGGACCACAGATACGCAGTATTTT.

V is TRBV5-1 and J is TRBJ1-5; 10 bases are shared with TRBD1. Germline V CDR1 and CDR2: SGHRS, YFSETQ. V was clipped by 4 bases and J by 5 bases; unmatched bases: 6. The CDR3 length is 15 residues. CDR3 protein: CASSPRDRGHQPQHF. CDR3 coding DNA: TGCGCCAGCAGCCCCCGGGACAGGGGTCATCAGCCCCAGCATTTT.

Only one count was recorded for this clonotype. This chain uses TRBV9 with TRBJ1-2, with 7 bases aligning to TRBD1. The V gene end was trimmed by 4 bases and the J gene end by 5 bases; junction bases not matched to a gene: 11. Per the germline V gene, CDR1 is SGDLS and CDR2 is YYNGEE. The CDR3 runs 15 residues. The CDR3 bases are TGTGCCAGCAGCCTCCGACAGGGTTCGGTTTATGGCTACACCTTC. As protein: CASSLRQGSVYGYTF.

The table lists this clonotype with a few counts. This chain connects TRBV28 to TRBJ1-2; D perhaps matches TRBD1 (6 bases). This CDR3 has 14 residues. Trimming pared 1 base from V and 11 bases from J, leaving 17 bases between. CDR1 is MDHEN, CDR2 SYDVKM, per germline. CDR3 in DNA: TGTGCCAGCAGTTTATACAGGGAATCCTTCGGTTACACCTTC. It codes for CASSLYRESFGYTF.

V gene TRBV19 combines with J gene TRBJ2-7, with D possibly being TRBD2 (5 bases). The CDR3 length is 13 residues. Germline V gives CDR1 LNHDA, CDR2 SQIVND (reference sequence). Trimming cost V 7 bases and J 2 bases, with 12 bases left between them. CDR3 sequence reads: CASNEDWTYEQYF. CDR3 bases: TGTGCCAGTAACGAGGACTGGACCTACGAGCAGTACTTC.

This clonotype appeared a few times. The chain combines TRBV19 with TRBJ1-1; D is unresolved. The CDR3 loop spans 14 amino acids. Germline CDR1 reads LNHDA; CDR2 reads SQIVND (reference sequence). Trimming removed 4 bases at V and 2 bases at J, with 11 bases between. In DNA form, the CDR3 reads TGTGCCAGTAGTACCAGTATAGTCAACACTGAAGCTTTCTTT. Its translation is CASSTSIVNTEAFF.

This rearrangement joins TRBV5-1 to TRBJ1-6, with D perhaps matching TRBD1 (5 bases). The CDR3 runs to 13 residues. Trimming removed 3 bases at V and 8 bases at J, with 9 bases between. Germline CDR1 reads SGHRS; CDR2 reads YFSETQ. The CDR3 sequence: CASSWGVDSPLHF. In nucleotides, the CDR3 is TGCGCCAGCAGCTGGGGGGTTGATTCACCCCTCCACTTT.

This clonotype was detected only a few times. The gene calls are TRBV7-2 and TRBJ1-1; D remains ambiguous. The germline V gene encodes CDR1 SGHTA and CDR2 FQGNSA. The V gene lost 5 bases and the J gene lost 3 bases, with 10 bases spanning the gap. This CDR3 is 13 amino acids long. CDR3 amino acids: CASSTYLDTEAFF. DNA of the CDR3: TGTGCCAGCAGCACCTACCTAGACACTGAAGCTTTCTTT.